This T cell receptor (beta chain) came from a study of T cells in tumors after PD-1 blockade. For the study at large: Some patients also took daily vismodegib 150 mg during anti-PD-1 treatment.

Only in-frame clones appear in the TCRdb table, and some are missing; sequencing was by immunoSEQ multiplex PCR. The table lists around 34,000 clones, roughly four fifths of them singletons. The CDR3 is made up of 16 amino acids. The V and J ends lost 2 bases and 0 bases, in that order; junction bases with no gene match: 4. Germline CDR1 is SGHNT and CDR2 is YYREEE (reference sequence). This clonotype was obtained from a human donor with basal cell carcinoma. V is TRBV5-4 and J is TRBJ2-2; 7 positions match TRBD2. Sample: PBMCs, taken after anti-PD-1 treatment. In DNA, the CDR3 is TGTGCCAGCAGCTTTCGACGGGGGGCGAACACCGGGGAGCTGTTTTTT. Amino acid sequence: CASSFRRGANTGELFF.